This record covers a single T cell receptor beta chain. Its specificity is not known. Genomic DNA from each subset was divided evenly over several immunoSEQ plates. Replicate PCRs for sorted subsets used about 200 ng DNA; this equaled 25,000 to 35,000 T cell genomes. This table comes from immunoSEQ multiplex PCR, and its TCRdb copy is limited to in-frame clones, with some not included. The table has approximately 2,000,000 clones, roughly 90% seen once; the top ten hold 0.37%. This sample was taken from a study of shared clonotypes between healthy human individuals. The V end was cut by 9 bases, the J end by 1 base, with 16 bases between. The length of the CDR3 is 15 residues. Germline loops: CDR1 MNHNS, CDR2 SASEGT. Whole-study findings and limits: The authors expected sequencing depth to affect clonotype sharing among donors.

The J gene is TRBJ2-1, the V gene TRBV6-1, with D tentatively TRBD2 (6 bases). The specimen was naive CD4+ T cells from PBMCs. The subset: CD45RA+ positively selected. The sequence was obtained from a man aged 18 to 30 in good health. Some clones in this sample may be carry-over from other donors' samples. In DNA form, the CDR3 reads TGTGCCAGTCTACCGACGGGACTTTCCTACAATGAGCAGTTCTTC. This gives the protein CASLPTGLSYNEQFF.